This T cell receptor (beta chain) is drawn from a study of blood T cell repertoires in COVID-19 (dated by TCRdb to about 2020). Background for the entire study: Samples from collaborators originated in the United States, Italy and Spain and spanned both the acute and convalescent phases of COVID-19. Samples were obtained from the ongoing ImmuneRACE study (first 160 participants) and from approximately 1,200 subjects provided by 6 global collaborators. Where available, HLA class I and class II types were obtained from metadata supplied by the sample provider rather than from assay-based typing. The prospective study material was composed of cDNA or gDNA derived from T cells, B-cell-depleted T cells, or PBMCs. Sample metadata almost always included a de-identified subject ID, COVID-19 status, age in years and sex. A freely available public database, intended as a resource for researchers studying the immune response to SARS-CoV-2, is where the repertoires were released. Deeply sampled blood TCRbeta repertoires from subjects exposed to, actively infected with, or recovered from COVID-19 were included in the dataset. On the study overall, not on this receptor specifically: The quantity of clinical and demographic metadata differed by source and by participant and was supplied without curation.

Whole blood was collected in K2EDTA tubes by collaborating institutions according to the institutions' own protocols. For TCRbeta analysis, collaborator samples were shipped as frozen whole blood, as isolated PBMCs, or as DNA extracted from either sample type. Concerning this clone itself: Its target antigen remains unknown. No base-level quality is on record; no much larger clone is a single base apart.

TCRbeta CDR3 regions were amplified from genomic DNA by means of the immunoSEQ Assay, a bias-controlled multiplex PCR. As for how the authors treated the data: Within the assay, amplification of reference gene primers was used to estimate how many nucleated cells each sample contained. To quantify the absolute abundance of each unique TCRbeta CDR3 rearrangement, sequence reads were collapsed and filtered. For each sample, productive Simpson clonality was calculated by taking the square root of Simpson's diversity index across productive rearrangements. Entries here come from immuneACCESS through TCRdb and include only in-frame sequences with V and J called. Some clones fail to appear in such tables; in the studies checked, an unresolved V gene covers under half of the shortfall, and the cause of the remainder is unknown. Clonal size and the V and J genes are those of that table, whereas D and trimming came from the DNA. This sample holds about 75,000 clones; 85% to 90% were observed only once. The ten largest account for around 2.5% of the sample.

From a lookup of the germline V gene, CDR1 and CDR2 are SGHDT and YYEEEE. Counted from cysteine to phenylalanine, this CDR3 has 16 amino acids. Of the read, only the CDR3 DNA is kept; its 48 bases are in frame from base 1. Trimming accounts for 4 bases at V and 5 bases at J, while the number of junction bases matched to no gene is 13. This clonotype originated in a human donor in a cohort sampled during active COVID-19. The sequence links TRBV5-6 to TRBJ2-5; TRBD2 matches 8 bases in the middle. Material for sequencing was peripheral blood. The CDR3 amino acid sequence is: CASSIQLAAAWETQYF. At the DNA level, the sequence is TGTGCCAGCAGCATCCAACTAGCGGCAGCATGGGAGACCCAGTACTTC.